Each of the 10 T cell receptor beta chains below was sequenced from the same sample in a study of T cell changes during pregnancy in multiple sclerosis. Data came from immunoSEQ multiplex PCR; TCRdb stores just in-frame clones and leaves some out. The data show 100,000 or so clones, with 91% seen just once and over 3% held by the top ten. This specimen consisted of peripheral blood, obtained in the second trimester of pregnancy. The receptor source for this set is a female donor with multiple sclerosis, enrolled in a pregnancy study.

CDR3 region: CASIGGNGGNPSNQPQHF. The CDR3 DNA is TGTGCCAGTATTGGCGGAAACGGAGGGAATCCTAGCAATCAGCCCCAGCATTTT. The chain is built from TRBV19 and TRBJ1-5; no definite D call. Looked up from germline, CDR1 is LNHDA and CDR2 is SQIVND (reference sequence). V lost 7 bases and J 0 bases, leaving 22 bases between the germline ends. The length of the CDR3 is 18 residues.

The rearrangement joins TRBV29-1 to TRBJ2-5; a weak D match, TRBD1 (5 bases). Germline V gives CDR1 SQVTM, CDR2 ANQGSEA. The V gene lost 3 bases and the J gene lost 4 bases, with 9 bases spanning the gap. The CDR3 consists of 12 residues. CDR3 DNA: TGCAGCGTTGATCAGGGCCCAGAGACCCAGTACTTC. Translated, it gives CSVDQGPETQYF.

The V call is TRBV28, the J call TRBJ2-2, with 13 bases matching TRBD2. The CDR3 sequence is 19 residues long. Germline CDR1 reads MDHEN; CDR2 reads SYDVKM. The V and J ends lost 5 bases and 5 bases, in that order; junction bases with no gene match: 14. CDR3 DNA sequence: TGTGCCAGCAGTCCTACGCCCGCCGGGACTAGCGGGAATACCGGGGAGCTGTTTTTT. It specifies CASSPTPAGTSGNTGELFF.

The chain has TRBV15 and TRBJ1-1; D unclear. Trimming took 0 bases from V and 1 from J, leaving 18 bases between them. Germline loops: CDR1 LNHNV, CDR2 YYDKDF (reference sequence). This CDR3 is built from 18 residues. The CDR3 nucleotides read TGTGCCACCAGCAGAGACCATACCCAATACATTCAGAACACTGAAGCTTTCTTT. As protein: CATSRDHTQYIQNTEAFF. Using reference TRBV15 and TRBJ1-1 for the parts outside the CDR3, the full variable domain is DAMVIQNPRYQVTQFGKPVTLSCSQTLNHNVMYWYQQKSSQAPKLLFHYYDKDFNNEADTPDNFQSRRPNTSFCFLDIRSPGLGDTAMYLCATSRDHTQYIQNTEAFFGQGTRLTVV.

The V and J genes are TRBV7-9 and TRBJ1-4; D perhaps matches TRBD1 (5 bases). CDR1 is SEHNR, CDR2 FQNEAQ, per germline (reference sequence). Trimming pared 0 bases from V and 7 bases from J, leaving 9 bases between. This CDR3 contains 14 residues. The CDR3 nucleotides read TGTGCCAGCAGCTTAGCAGGGGCCGGTGAAAAACTGTTTTTT. Amino acid sequence: CASSLAGAGEKLFF.

The chain joins TRBV7-8 to TRBJ2-5; tentative D call: TRBD2 (6 bases). CDR3 length: 13 amino acids. Trimming cost V 8 bases and J 2 bases, with 12 bases left between them. CDR1 is SGHVS, CDR2 FQNEAQ, per germline. CDR3 sequence: CASATEGQETQYF. The CDR3 DNA is TGTGCCAGCGCCACGGAGGGACAAGAGACCCAGTACTTC.

V usage is TRBV9 and J usage is TRBJ1-1; D is unresolved. This CDR3 has 13 amino acids. In germline, CDR1 is SGDLS, CDR2 YYNGEE. The V and J ends lost 8 bases and 1 base respectively, with 12 bases between them. CDR3 protein: CASGEGGNTEAFF. The DNA for the CDR3 is TGTGCCAGTGGGGAGGGAGGGAACACTGAAGCTTTCTTT.

A single count supports this clone. The V and J genes are TRBV25-1 and TRBJ2-7; 7 bases match TRBD2. The V segment lost 2 bases and the J segment 2 bases; nucleotides outside the gene matches: 6. The CDR3 extends over 15 amino acids. Germline CDR1 and CDR2: MGHDK and SYGVNS. CDR3 residues: CASSEDAAGPYEQYF. The CDR3 DNA reads as TGTGCCAGCAGTGAAGATGCAGCGGGGCCCTACGAGCAGTACTTC.

V gene TRBV7-8 combines with J gene TRBJ1-1; TRBD1 is a possible D gene (6 bases). V lost 0 bases to trimming and J lost 1 base, with 15 bases between them. The CDR3 has 17 amino acids. CDR1 is SGHVS and CDR2 is FQNEAQ in the germline V gene. In nucleotides, the CDR3 is TGTGCCAGCAGCTTAGCGCAAGATTGGACAGCGAACACTGAAGCTTTCTTT. Protein product: CASSLAQDWTANTEAFF.

The chain carries TRBV28 and TRBJ1-1; 7 nucleotides match TRBD1. Germline CDR1 and CDR2: MDHEN and SYDVKM. The CDR3 is made up of 16 amino acids. Trimming at V came to 3 bases and at J to 4 bases, leaving 11 bases not matched to a gene. The chain's CDR3 is CASSFSGGRRGTEAFF. The CDR3 bases are TGTGCCAGCAGTTTTTCAGGGGGACGCCGGGGCACTGAAGCTTTCTTT.